Following are 10 T cell receptor beta chains from one sample sequenced in a study of monozygotic twins with inflammatory bowel disease. One entry per CDR3 protein, without DNA, is what TCRdb gives after re-calling the 5' RACE reads. The clone table shows 350,000 to 400,000 distinct CDR3 sequences, with the ten largest holding just over 2.5%. Sequenced material: blood. The receptors originated from a human donor with ulcerative colitis or Crohn's disease, or a healthy co-twin of an affected twin (not recorded which).

The chain carries TRBV5-1 and TRBJ2-2; the D call of TRBD2 rests on TCRdb alone, since no DNA is present to check it. The CDR3 loop spans 16 amino acids. Germline V gene sequence: CDR1 SGHRS, CDR2 YFSETQ. CDR3 in amino acids: CASSGGLATGSGELFF.

This CDR3 is CASSQIQSGDANYGYTF. The chain couples TRBV14 to TRBJ1-2. This CDR3 has 17 amino acids. CDR1 and CDR2 (germline): SGHDN, FVKESK.

The rearrangement joins TRBV5-1 to TRBJ2-7; TCRdb proposes TRBD1, but this gene call is untestable without DNA. The CDR3 is 15 amino acids. Per the germline V gene, CDR1 is SGHRS and CDR2 is YFSETQ. The CDR3 is CASSLGGTLSYEQYF.

The chain has TRBV7-2 and TRBJ2-3; TCRdb designates TRBD1, a call that cannot be tested without DNA. The CDR3 has 16 amino acids. Germline assignment: CDR1 SGHTA and CDR2 FQGNSA. CDR3 sequence reads: CASSPYRGPLGDTQYF. Using reference TRBV7-2 and TRBJ2-3 for the parts outside the CDR3, the full variable domain is GAGVSQSPSNKVTEKGKDVELRCDPISGHTALYWYRQSLGQGLEFLIYFQGNSAPDKSGLPSDRFSAERTGGSVSTLTIQRTQQEDSAVYLCASSPYRGPLGDTQYFGPGTRLTVL.

The gene calls are TRBV4-3 and TRBJ1-1; no DNA is available, so the TRBD1 call from TCRdb remains unchecked. Germline loops: CDR1 LGHNA, CDR2 YSLEER. The CDR3 extends over 16 amino acids. The CDR3 sequence is CASSQGGGRVDTEAFF.

This chain links TRBV11-2 with TRBJ2-2. The CDR3 length is 15 residues. From germline, CDR1 is SGHAT and CDR2 FQNNGV. The CDR3 region is CASSFDSSLNGELFF.

The chain is built from TRBV7-8 and TRBJ1-6; TCRdb picks TRBD1, but there is no DNA to check that call. The germline V gene encodes CDR1 SGHVS and CDR2 FQNEAQ. This CDR3 has 16 amino acids. The CDR3 reads CASSELSGRGNSPLHF. The variable domain in full, completed from reference TRBV7-8 and TRBJ1-6, reads GAGVSQSPRYKVAKRGQDVALRCDPISGHVSLFWYQQALGQGPEFLTYFQNEAQLDKSGLPSDRFFAERPEGSVSTLKIQRTQQEDSAVYLCASSELSGRGNSPLHFGNGTRLTVT.

The chain is built from TRBV7-2 and TRBJ1-5. The germline CDR1 and CDR2 sequences are SGHTA and FQGNSA. CDR3 length: 15 residues. CDR3 residues: CASSPNRAPNQPQHF. The entire variable domain, with the rest obtained from reference TRBV7-2 and TRBJ1-5, is as follows: GAGVSQSPSNKVTEKGKDVELRCDPISGHTALYWYRQSLGQGLEFLIYFQGNSAPDKSGLPSDRFSAERTGGSVSTLTIQRTQQEDSAVYLCASSPNRAPNQPQHFGDGTRLSIL.

The CDR3 here is CASSQASAQLLYGYTF. The rearrangement uses TRBV4-2 and TRBJ1-2; the TCRdb call, TRBD1, lacks DNA for checking. The CDR3 consists of 16 residues. Germline V gives CDR1 LGHNA, CDR2 YNFKEQ.

This rearrangement joins TRBV10-3 to TRBJ1-5; TCRdb indicates TRBD1, and absent DNA this call remains unverified. Germline values: CDR1 ENHRY, CDR2 SYGVKD. This CDR3 has 16 residues. The CDR3 is CAISDLGGGGNQPQHF.